The clone carrying this T cell receptor (beta chain) was seen a single time. The antigen is undetermined. A second PCR of roughly 7 to 11 cycles used a sample-barcoded 5' primer and a J-beta primer mix. A single record per CDR3 protein comes from TCRdb applying MiXCR to the 5' RACE reads. The repertoire has about 800,000 distinct CDR3 sequences, about half of them found once; the top ten carry 15% to 20%. The data derive from a study of blood T cells in healthy people across ages. Whole-study results and caveats: Naive T cell percentage and TCR beta diversity correlated strongly. Older age coincided with a roughly linear decline in TCR beta diversity per million T cells.

The V and J ends lost 2 bases and 6 bases respectively, with 11 bases between them. The germline gives CDR1 MNHEY, CDR2 SVGEGT. This CDR3 has 15 residues. The sample consisted of blood. The genes are TRBV6-2 or TRBV6-3 and TRBJ1-6, with D uncertain. This clonotype was obtained from an elderly man in good health. The CDR3: CASSYEGPPNSPLHF. The CDR3 nucleotides read TGTGCCAGCAGTTACGAAGGACCACCTAATTCACCCCTCCACTTT.